This T cell receptor beta chain was profiled in a study of early T cells in non-severe SARS-CoV-2 infection. Looking at the study overall: It was bulk RNA from unsorted whole blood that was sequenced, and the chains were unpaired.

Overall study results and limits: Lookups in VDJdb leaned toward anti-spike CD8 responses and missed private and CD4 specificities.

Germline V lookup: CDR1 SGHDT, CDR2 YYEEEE. J was trimmed by 6 bases and V by 4 bases; bases with no gene match: 19. CDR3 length: 19 amino acids. A note on this clonotype: Its antigen is unidentified.

Attached unique molecular identifiers marked individual cDNA molecules. Each CDR3 protein gets one entry after TCRdb re-called the 5' RACE reads with MiXCR. The sample shows 48,000 or so distinct CDR3 sequences, over 5% of them seen only once. This sample comprised whole blood, obtained at baseline. This chain uses TRBV5-6 with TRBJ2-7, with 13 positions matching TRBD2. The source is an adult who was a healthcare worker with PCR-confirmed SARS-CoV-2 infection or an uninfected control (not recorded which). Here the CDR3 reads CASSRTYGLAGEYTCEQYF. The CDR3 coding sequence is TGTGCCAGCAGCCGAACCTATGGACTAGCGGGAGAGTACACCTGCGAGCAGTACTTC.